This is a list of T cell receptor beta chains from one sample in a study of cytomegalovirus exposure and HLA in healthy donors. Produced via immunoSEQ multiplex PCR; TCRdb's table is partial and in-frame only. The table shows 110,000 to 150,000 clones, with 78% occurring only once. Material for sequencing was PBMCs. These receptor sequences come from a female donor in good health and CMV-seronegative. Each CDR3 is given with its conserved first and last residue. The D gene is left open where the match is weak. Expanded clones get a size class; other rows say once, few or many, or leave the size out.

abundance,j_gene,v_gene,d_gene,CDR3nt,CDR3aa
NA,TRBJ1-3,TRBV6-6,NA,TGTGCCAGCAGTTACGAGGGGGTAAATGGAAACACCATATATTTT,CASSYEGVNGNTIYF
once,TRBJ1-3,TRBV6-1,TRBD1,TGTGCCAGCAGCCGGGACAGGGTAACTGGAAACACCATATATTTT,CASSRDRVTGNTIYF
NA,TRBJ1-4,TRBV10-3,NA,TGTGCCATCAGTGAGTCGGCAGATTTAAATGAAAAACTGTTTTTT,CAISESADLNEKLFF
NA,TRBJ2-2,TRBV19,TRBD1,TGTGCCAGCAAAACCGGGACAGCGAACACCGGGGAGCTGTTTTTT,CASKTGTANTGELFF
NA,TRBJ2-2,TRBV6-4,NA,TGTGCCAGCAGTTCAGGGGCCACCGGGGAGCTGTTTTTT,CASSSGATGELFF
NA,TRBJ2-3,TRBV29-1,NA,TGCAGCGTTGTCGTAAATACGCAGTATTTT,CSVVVNTQYF
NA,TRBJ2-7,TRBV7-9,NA,TGTGCCAGCAGCTTATTTAGCTCCTACGAGCAGTACTTC,CASSLFSSYEQYF
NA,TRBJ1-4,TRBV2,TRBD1,TGTGCCAGCAGTGTGACAGGGGGCCCCCCTAATGAAAAACTGTTTTTT,CASSVTGGPPNEKLFF
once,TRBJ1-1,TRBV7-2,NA,TGTGCCGACGCGGGGGATGTGACTGAAGCTTTCTTT,CADAGDVTEAFF
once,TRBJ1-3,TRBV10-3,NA,TGTGCCATCAGTGAGCCCGGGGCTGGAAACACCATATATTTT,CAISEPGAGNTIYF
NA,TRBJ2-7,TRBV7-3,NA,TGTGCCAGCAGCGAAACTTCATTTGACGAGCAGTACTTC,CASSETSFDEQYF